This T cell receptor (beta chain) was recovered during a study of identical twins. General observations from the study: Fewer insertions were carried by abundant cord blood beta clonotypes, but none was seen in memory repertoires.

The CDR3 loop spans 15 amino acids. Deletions cut 0 bases from V and 5 bases from J, with 11 bases between. Germline CDR1 reads LNHNV; CDR2 reads YYDKDF (reference sequence). Turning to this clonotype: Its antigen is currently unknown.

TCRdb re-analysed the 5' RACE reads in MiXCR, keeping a single row per CDR3 protein. The table has about 340,000 distinct CDR3 sequences, around 9.7% seen once. Sequenced input: naive T cells sorted from blood. The rearrangement joins TRBV15 to TRBJ1-3, with D possibly being TRBD1 (5 bases). The sequence was collected from a woman in her 50s in good health. CDR3 protein: CATSRDEGSRNTIYF. CDR3 in DNA: TGTGCCACCAGCAGAGATGAGGGGAGTAGAAACACCATATATTTT.